These 12 T cell receptor beta chains originate from one sample sequenced in a study of cytomegalovirus exposure and HLA in healthy donors. 13 Jbeta primers and 60 Vbeta primers were used for the PCR. Sequencing was performed with immunoSEQ multiplex PCR; in TCRdb, only in-frame clones are kept and a portion is missing. The repertoire holds under 150,000 clones, with roughly four fifths as singletons. The sequenced sample consisted of PBMCs. These receptors all come from a woman aged 55-69 years in good health and CMV-seronegative.

This clone was observed a handful of times. The J gene is TRBJ2-7, the V gene TRBV5-1, with a possible D match to TRBD1 (5 bases). The V gene lost 7 bases and the J gene lost 0 bases, with 8 bases spanning the gap. CDR1 is SGHRS and CDR2 is YFSETQ in the germline V gene. This CDR3 is 12 amino acids long. The DNA of the CDR3 is TGCGCCAGCTTCGACAGCTCCTACGAGCAGTACTTC. Residues: CASFDSSYEQYF.

This chain joins TRBV7-9 and TRBJ1-3; possibly TRBD1 for D (6 bases). Trimming shortened V by 3 bases and J by 4 bases, and 10 bases separated the two germline ends. Germline V gives CDR1 SEHNR, CDR2 FQNEAQ (reference sequence). The CDR3 covers 14 residues. The CDR3 spells CASSLTTGGNTIYF. The CDR3 DNA reads TGTGCCAGCAGCTTGACGACAGGAGGAAACACCATATATTTT.

The chain is built from TRBV5-4 and TRBJ2-5, with D perhaps TRBD2 (5 bases). The DNA end is more similar to TRBJ2-7, so the J call may be wrong. Germline-derived CDR1 and CDR2 are SGHNT and YYREEE (reference sequence). This CDR3 spans 15 amino acids. CDR3 sequence (DNA): TGTGCCAGCACGCATGCTGGACTGCCGGGCGGCGAGCAGTACTTC. As protein: CASTHAGLPGGEQYF.

The rearrangement links TRBV27 to TRBJ2-1; D unresolved. Per the germline V gene, CDR1 is MNHEY and CDR2 is SMNVEV (reference sequence). This CDR3 region has 13 residues. V lost 6 bases and J lost 0, with 6 bases in between. The CDR3 nucleotides read TGTGCCAGCAGCCTGAGCTCCTACAATGAGCAGTTCTTC. Amino acids: CASSLSSYNEQFF.

The rearrangement links TRBV29-1 to TRBJ1-5; TRBD1 is a possible D gene (5 bases). V was clipped by 2 bases and J by 6 bases, with 11 bases between them. Germline V gene sequence: CDR1 SQVTM, CDR2 ANQGSEA. The CDR3 loop spans 13 amino acids. DNA for the CDR3: TGCAGCGTTGAATACGTGGGGGGTCAGCCCCAGCATTTT. Translation: CSVEYVGGQPQHF.

The V gene is TRBV9, the J gene TRBJ1-6; tentatively, D is TRBD1 (6 bases). The V gene lost 3 bases and the J gene lost 10 bases, with 14 bases spanning the gap. The CDR3 totals 14 residues. Germline CDR1 is SGDLS and CDR2 is YYNGEE. The CDR3 DNA follows: TGTGCCAGCAGCGGATGGACAGAGGGGTCACCCCTCCACTTT. Its protein product is CASSGWTEGSPLHF.

This rearrangement joins TRBV19 to TRBJ1-3; D perhaps matches TRBD1 (6 bases). This CDR3 has 14 residues. Germline loops: CDR1 LNHDA, CDR2 SQIVND (reference sequence). V lost 6 bases to trimming and J lost 2 bases, with 11 bases between them. CDR3 in DNA: TGTGCCAGTAGGAAGACAGGCGCTGGAAACACCATATATTTT. Amino acid sequence: CASRKTGAGNTIYF.

Concerning this clone: An end of the junction differs from the germline gene, which may be a read error. This chain joins TRBV19 and TRBJ2-1; D call uncertain. Germline V gene data show CDR1 as LNHDA and CDR2 as SQIVND (reference sequence). The CDR3 runs to 13 residues. This CDR3 is CASSIRIYNEEFF. In DNA form, the CDR3 reads TGTGCCAGTAGTATACGGATTTACAATGAGGAGTTCTTC. Based on the CDR3 plus reference TRBV19 and TRBJ2-1, the full variable domain is DGGITQSPKYLFRKEGQNVTLSCEQNLNHDAMYWYRQDPGQGLRLIYYSQIVNDFQKGDIAEGYSVSREKKESFPLTVTSAQKNPTAFYLCASSIRIYNEEFFGPGTRLTVL.

The chain joins TRBV5-1 to TRBJ2-2, with a tentative D call TRBD2 (5 bases). In germline, CDR1 is SGHRS, CDR2 YFSETQ. This CDR3 comprises 15 residues. V dropped 2 bases and J dropped 5 bases, with 13 bases sitting between them. The CDR3 loop reads CASSFRPSGTGELFF. The CDR3 DNA is TGCGCCAGCAGCTTTAGGCCGTCGGGGACCGGGGAGCTGTTTTTT.

The V and J genes are TRBV5-1 and TRBJ1-1, with TRBD1 as a possible D gene (5 bases). The CDR3 totals 16 residues. V was trimmed by 2 bases and J by 1 base, leaving 15 bases between them. The V gene's germline CDR1 is SGHRS and CDR2 YFSETQ. The CDR3 region has the DNA TGCGCCAGCAGCTTCTCAGGGATTGGTTCGAACACTGAAGCTTTCTTT. Its protein product is CASSFSGIGSNTEAFF.

The CDR3 region has the DNA TGTGCCTCCGATTTGGGACAGGGGCTAGGTGAAGCTTTCTTT. Its translation is CASDLGQGLGEAFF. The chain links TRBV19 to TRBJ1-1; 10 bases map to TRBD1. CDR3 size: 14 residues. J lost 7 bases, V lost 11 bases, and 13 bases had no gene match. CDR1 LNHDA and CDR2 SQIVND come from the germline V gene (reference sequence).

This sequence joins TRBV5-5 and TRBJ1-6; 8 bases agree with TRBD1. Looked up from germline, CDR1 is SGHKS and CDR2 is YYEKEE (reference sequence). Unmatched junction bases numbered 6, after V lost 2 bases and J lost 5 bases. The CDR3 is 16 residues long. CDR3 coding DNA: TGTGCCAGCAGCTTCGAACAGGGGGTAGATAATTCACCCCTCCACTTT. Translating gives CASSFEQGVDNSPLHF.